A selection of T cell receptor beta chains follows, all from one sample in a study of early T cells in non-severe SARS-CoV-2 infection. TCRdb processed the 5' RACE reads anew with MiXCR; each CDR3 protein has one entry. The data contain 60,000 or so distinct CDR3 sequences, 15% of them singletons. The material sequenced was whole blood, taken at baseline. The receptors originated from an adult who was a healthcare worker with PCR-confirmed SARS-CoV-2 infection or an uninfected control (not recorded which). CDR3s include the opening cysteine and the closing phenylalanine or tryptophan. Each record gives: J gene, V gene, D gene, clone size, CDR3 protein, CDR3 DNA. The D gene is left open where the match is weak. Clone size, where shown, is once, few, many, or a class for clones that have expanded.

TRBJ1-5	TRBV29-1	-	many	CSVHCDGSGQPQHF	TGCAGCGTGCATTGTGACGGCAGTGGTCAGCCCCAGCATTTT
TRBJ2-5	TRBV28	-	-	CASSSPGQETQYF	TGTGCCAGCAGTTCCCCAGGTCAAGAGACCCAGTACTTC
TRBJ2-1	TRBV19	-	few	CASSIAESSYNEQFF	TGTGCCAGTAGTATTGCAGAAAGCTCCTACAATGAGCAGTTCTTC
TRBJ2-1	TRBV27	TRBD2	few	CASSVRSGLYYNEQFF	TGTGCCAGCAGTGTAAGATCGGGACTATATTACAATGAGCAGTTCTTC
TRBJ2-1	TRBV4-1	TRBD2	-	CASSQRGSSYNEQFF	TGCGCCAGCAGCCAGCGGGGGAGCTCCTACAATGAGCAGTTCTTC
TRBJ1-1	TRBV12-3/TRBV12-4	-	few	CASSLGREGEAFF	TGTGCCAGCAGTTTAGGCAGGGAGGGTGAAGCTTTCTTT
TRBJ2-2	TRBV5-6	-	few	CASSLKPHFPVDTGELFF	TGTGCCAGCAGCTTAAAGCCCCACTTCCCAGTGGACACCGGGGAGCTGTTTTTT
TRBJ2-7	TRBV10-3	-	-	CAIKPAAAYYEQYF	TGTGCCATCAAACCCGCAGCGGCTTACTACGAGCAGTACTTC
TRBJ1-6	TRBV20-1	-	-	CSSSGSSYNSPLHF	TGCAGTTCATCAGGGAGCTCCTATAATTCACCCCTCCACTTT
TRBJ2-3	TRBV11-2	TRBD2	-	CASSPRLAESTDTQYF	TGTGCCAGCAGCCCGAGACTAGCGGAAAGCACAGATACGCAGTATTTT
TRBJ2-3	TRBV29-1	-	few	CSVEEGYGTQYF	TGCAGCGTTGAAGAAGGGTACGGGACGCAGTATTTT
TRBJ1-1	TRBV7-3	-	-	CASSTGADTEAFF	TGTGCCAGCAGCACCGGAGCTGACACTGAAGCTTTCTTT